Listed here is a single TCR beta chain. The CDR3 has 16 residues. Germline V CDR1 and CDR2: SGDLS, YYNGEE. V lost 0 bases to trimming and J lost 6 bases; unmatched junction nucleotides: 3. These data belong to a study of T cell changes during pregnancy in multiple sclerosis. Repertoires were generated with immunoSEQ multiplex PCR, while TCRdb's copy carries only in-frame clones and drops some. Of about 40,000 clones listed, under 95% are singletons. The source material was CD8+ T cells from peripheral blood mononuclear cells, sampled in the first trimester of pregnancy. The gene calls are TRBV9 and TRBJ2-1, with 13 bases that match TRBD2. The TCR sequence derives from a female donor with multiple sclerosis, enrolled in a pregnancy study. The CDR3 DNA sequence: TGTGCCAGCAGCGTAGAGACTAGCGGGGGGCCCAATGAGCAGTTCTTC. It specifies CASSVETSGGPNEQFF.